This entry is about one T cell receptor beta chain. Its antigen is still unknown. Peripheral blood samples and lesional scalp punch biopsies were obtained from alopecia areata patients. RNA extraction was followed by reverse transcription into cDNA, which acted as the sequencing template. Clones were read by immunoSEQ multiplex PCR, and TCRdb kept only the in-frame ones, dropping some. Of fewer than 200,000 clones in the sample, approximately 59% were seen once. The record originates from a study of CD8+ T cells in alopecia areata. Overall study context: Treated patients were given oral tofacitinib, which was dosed at 5 to 10 mg twice daily. The study gave tofacitinib for 6 to 18 months, then 6 months off drug.

Study results and limitations: Scalp sequencing captures resident alphabeta T cells of normal skin too.

V dropped 6 bases and J dropped 9 bases, with 11 bases sitting between them. The CDR3 is 10 residues long. The germline CDR1 and CDR2 sequences are SQVTM and ANQGSEA. The V gene is TRBV29-1, the J gene TRBJ1-1; a weak D match, TRBD1 (5 bases). This sequence was found in a human donor with alopecia areata. The source material was CD4+ T cells sorted from blood, sampled at week 0. CDR3 sequence reads: CSVDPGQAFF. The CDR3 DNA reads as TGCAGCGTAGATCCAGGGCAAGCTTTCTTT.